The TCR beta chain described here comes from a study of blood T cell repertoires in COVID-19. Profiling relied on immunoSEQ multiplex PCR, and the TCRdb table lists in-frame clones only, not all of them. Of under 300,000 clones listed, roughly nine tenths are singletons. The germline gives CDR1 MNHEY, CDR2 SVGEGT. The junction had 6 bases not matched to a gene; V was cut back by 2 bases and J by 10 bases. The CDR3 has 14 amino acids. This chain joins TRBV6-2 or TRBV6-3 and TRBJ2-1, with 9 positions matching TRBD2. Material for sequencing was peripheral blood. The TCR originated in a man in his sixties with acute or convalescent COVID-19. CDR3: CASSYVRGGGEQFF. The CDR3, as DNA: TGTGCCAGCAGTTACGTGCGGGGGGGCGGGGAGCAGTTCTTC.